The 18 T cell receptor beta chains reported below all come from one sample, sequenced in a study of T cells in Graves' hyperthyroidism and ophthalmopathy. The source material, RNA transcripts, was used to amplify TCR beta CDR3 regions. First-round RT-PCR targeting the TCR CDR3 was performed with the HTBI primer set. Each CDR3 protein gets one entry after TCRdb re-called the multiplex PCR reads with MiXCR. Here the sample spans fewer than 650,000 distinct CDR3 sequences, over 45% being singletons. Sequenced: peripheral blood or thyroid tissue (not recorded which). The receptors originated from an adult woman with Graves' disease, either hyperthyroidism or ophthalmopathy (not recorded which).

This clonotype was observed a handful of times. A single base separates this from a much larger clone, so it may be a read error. The CDR3: CASSPEPNQDTEAFF. The DNA for the CDR3 is TGTGCCAGCAGCCCAGAACCCAACCAGGACACTGAAGCTTTCTTT. The chain employs TRBV7-9 and TRBJ1-1; D remains ambiguous. This CDR3 is built from 15 residues. CDR1 and CDR2 (germline): SEHNR, FQNEAQ (reference sequence). V dropped 5 bases and J dropped 3 bases, with 16 bases sitting between them.

The CDR3 DNA reads as TGTGCCATCAGTAGCGGGAGTATGGGGGGTGAGCAGTTCTTC. It is translated as CAISSGSMGGEQFF. The chain recombines TRBV10-3 with TRBJ2-1; 8 nucleotides line up with TRBD2. The CDR3 is 14 amino acids. Trimming took 5 bases from V and 9 from J; bases not matched to a gene: 9. Looked up from germline, CDR1 is ENHRY and CDR2 is SYGVKD.

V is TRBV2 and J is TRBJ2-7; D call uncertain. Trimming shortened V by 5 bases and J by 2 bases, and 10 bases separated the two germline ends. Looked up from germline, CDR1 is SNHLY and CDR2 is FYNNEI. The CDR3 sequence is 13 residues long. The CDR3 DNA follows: TGTGCCAGCAGTAGGGCGGAACCCTACGAGCAGTACTTC. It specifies CASSRAEPYEQYF.

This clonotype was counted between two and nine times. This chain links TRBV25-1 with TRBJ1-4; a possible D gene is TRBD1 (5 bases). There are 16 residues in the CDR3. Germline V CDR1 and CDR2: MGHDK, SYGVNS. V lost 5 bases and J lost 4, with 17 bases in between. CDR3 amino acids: CASSPGGGVRNEKLFF. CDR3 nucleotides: TGTGCCAGCAGTCCTGGGGGGGGGGTACGTAATGAAAAACTGTTTTTT.

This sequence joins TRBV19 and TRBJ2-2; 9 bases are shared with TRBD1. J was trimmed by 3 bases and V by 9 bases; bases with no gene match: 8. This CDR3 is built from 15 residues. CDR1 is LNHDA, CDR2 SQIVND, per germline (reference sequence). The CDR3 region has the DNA TGTGCCAGCAGGACACAGGGGGCACACACCGGGGAGCTGTTTTTT. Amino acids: CASRTQGAHTGELFF.

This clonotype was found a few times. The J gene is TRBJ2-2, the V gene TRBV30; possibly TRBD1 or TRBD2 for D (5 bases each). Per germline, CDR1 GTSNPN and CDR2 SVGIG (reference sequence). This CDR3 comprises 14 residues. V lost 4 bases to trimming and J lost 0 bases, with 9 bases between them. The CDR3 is CAWMGRSNTGELFF. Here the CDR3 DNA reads TGTGCCTGGATGGGACGCTCGAACACCGGGGAGCTGTTTTTT.

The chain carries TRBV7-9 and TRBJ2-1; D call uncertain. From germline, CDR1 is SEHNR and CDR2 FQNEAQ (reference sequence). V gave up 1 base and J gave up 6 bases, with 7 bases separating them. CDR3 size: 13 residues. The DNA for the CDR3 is TGTGCCAGCAGCTTAGACCGGGCCAATGAGCAGTTCTTC. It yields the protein CASSLDRANEQFF.

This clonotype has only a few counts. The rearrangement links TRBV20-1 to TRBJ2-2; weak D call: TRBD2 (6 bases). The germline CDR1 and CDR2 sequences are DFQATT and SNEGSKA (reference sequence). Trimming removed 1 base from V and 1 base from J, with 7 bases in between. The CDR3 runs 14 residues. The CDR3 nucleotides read TGCAGTGCTAGAGGCGGGAAGAACACCGGGGAGCTGTTTTTT. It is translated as CSARGGKNTGELFF.

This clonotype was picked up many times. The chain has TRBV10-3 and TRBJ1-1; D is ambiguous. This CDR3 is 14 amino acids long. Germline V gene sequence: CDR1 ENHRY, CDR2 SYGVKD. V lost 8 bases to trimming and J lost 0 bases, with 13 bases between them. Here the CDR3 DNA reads TGTGCCATCGCTAACCTTGGGATGAACACTGAAGCTTTCTTT. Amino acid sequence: CAIANLGMNTEAFF.

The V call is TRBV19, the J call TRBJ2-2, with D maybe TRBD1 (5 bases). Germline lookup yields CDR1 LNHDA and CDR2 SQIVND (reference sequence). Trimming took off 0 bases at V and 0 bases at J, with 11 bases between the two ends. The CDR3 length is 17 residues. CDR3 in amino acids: CASSIDRRQPNTGELFF. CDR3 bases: TGTGCCAGTAGTATAGATAGACGACAGCCGAACACCGGGGAGCTGTTTTTT. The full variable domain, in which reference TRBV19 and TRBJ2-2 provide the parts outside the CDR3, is DGGITQSPKYLFRKEGQNVTLSCEQNLNHDAMYWYRQDPGQGLRLIYYSQIVNDFQKGDIAEGYSVSREKKESFPLTVTSAQKNPTAFYLCASSIDRRQPNTGELFFGEGSRLTVL.

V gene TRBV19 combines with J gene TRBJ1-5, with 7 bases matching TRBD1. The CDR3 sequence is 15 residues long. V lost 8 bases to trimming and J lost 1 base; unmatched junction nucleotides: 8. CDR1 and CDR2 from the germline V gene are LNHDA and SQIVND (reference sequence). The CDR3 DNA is TGTGCCAGTCGCGACAGGGATCGGAGCAATCAGCCCCAGCATTTT. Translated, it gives CASRDRDRSNQPQHF.

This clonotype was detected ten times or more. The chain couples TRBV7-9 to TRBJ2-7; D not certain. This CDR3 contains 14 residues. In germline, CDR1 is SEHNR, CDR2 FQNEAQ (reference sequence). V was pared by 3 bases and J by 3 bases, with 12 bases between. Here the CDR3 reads CASSLALGRYEQYF. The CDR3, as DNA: TGTGCCAGCAGCTTGGCCCTAGGGCGCTACGAGCAGTACTTC.

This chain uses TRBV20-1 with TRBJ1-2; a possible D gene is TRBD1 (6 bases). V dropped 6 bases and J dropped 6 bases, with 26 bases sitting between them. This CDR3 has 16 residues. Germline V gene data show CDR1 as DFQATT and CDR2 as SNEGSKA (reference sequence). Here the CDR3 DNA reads TGCAGTGCGAACTACGGGGACACTTCCGGGGACGATGGCTACACCTTC. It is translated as CSANYGDTSGDDGYTF.

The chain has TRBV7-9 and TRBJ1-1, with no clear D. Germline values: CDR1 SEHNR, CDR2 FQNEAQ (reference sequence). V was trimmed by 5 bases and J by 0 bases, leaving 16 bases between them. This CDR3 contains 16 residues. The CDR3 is CASSPTRIGLNTEAFF. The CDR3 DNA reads TGTGCCAGCAGCCCAACCCGGATCGGACTGAACACTGAAGCTTTCTTT.

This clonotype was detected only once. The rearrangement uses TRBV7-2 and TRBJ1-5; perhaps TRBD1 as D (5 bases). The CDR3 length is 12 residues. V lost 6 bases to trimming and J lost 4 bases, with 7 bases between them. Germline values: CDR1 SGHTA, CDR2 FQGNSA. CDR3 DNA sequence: TGTGCCAGCAGTGGGGCAAATCAGCCCCAGCATTTT. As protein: CASSGANQPQHF.

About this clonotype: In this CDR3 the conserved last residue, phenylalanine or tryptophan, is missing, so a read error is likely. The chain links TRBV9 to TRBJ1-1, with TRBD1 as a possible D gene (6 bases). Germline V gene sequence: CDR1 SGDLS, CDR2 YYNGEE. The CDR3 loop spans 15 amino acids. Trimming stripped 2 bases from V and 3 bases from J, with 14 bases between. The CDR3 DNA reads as TGTGCCAGCAGCGTGGGGGGCTCCCTGGACACTGAAGCTTTCCTT. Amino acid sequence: CASSVGGSLDTEAFL.

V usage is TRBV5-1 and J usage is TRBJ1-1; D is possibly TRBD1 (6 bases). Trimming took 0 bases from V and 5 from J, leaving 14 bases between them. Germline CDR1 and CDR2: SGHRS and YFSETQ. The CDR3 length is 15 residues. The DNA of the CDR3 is TGCGCCAGCAGCTTGGCATGGGGGGCTAAGACTGAAGCTTTCTTT. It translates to CASSLAWGAKTEAFF. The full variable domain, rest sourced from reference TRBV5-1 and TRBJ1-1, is KAGVTQTPRYLIKTRGQQVTLSCSPISGHRSVSWYQQTPGQGLQFLFEYFSETQRNKGNFPGRFSGRQFSNSRSEMNVSTLELGDSALYLCASSLAWGAKTEAFFGQGTRLTVV.

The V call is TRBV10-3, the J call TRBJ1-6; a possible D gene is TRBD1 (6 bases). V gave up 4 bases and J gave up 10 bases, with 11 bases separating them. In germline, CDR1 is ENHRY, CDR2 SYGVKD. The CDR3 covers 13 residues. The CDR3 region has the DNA TGTGCCATCAGTGCGCAGGGGAGCTCACCCCTCCACTTT. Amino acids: CAISAQGSSPLHF.